This passage covers 10 T cell receptor beta chains from one sample sequenced in a study of tumor and adjacent non-tumor tissue in lung cancer. RNA was extracted from bulk tissue without any cell sorting. More than 3 cm separated this lung sample from the edge of the tumor. The library came from three nested PCR rounds adapted from ARM-PCR protocols. MiXCR, run by TCRdb on the multiplex PCR reads, gives a single entry per CDR3 protein. The table includes 77,000 or so distinct CDR3 sequences, around 80% detected once. The specimen was distant non-tumor lung tissue. The receptors originated from a man between 65 and 79 years old with non-small cell lung cancer.

As concerns this clonotype: Being one base from a much bigger clone, this may be a read error. The chain couples TRBV21-1 to TRBJ1-6; the table names TRBD1, a call not compared with the DNA. TRBV21-1 is marked as a pseudogene. CDR3 length: 14 residues. CDR3 DNA sequence: TGTGCCGGGTTCAGGGGTTCAATCAATTCACCCCTCCACTTT. It yields the protein CAGFRGSINSPLHF.

Remarks on this clonotype: One junction end disagrees with the germline gene, perhaps due to a read error. The V and J genes are TRBV6-5 and TRBJ2-6; TRBD1 is a possible D gene (5 bases). CDR1 and CDR2 (germline): MNHEY, SVGAGI. The CDR3 runs to 15 residues. The CDR3 DNA reads TGTGCCAGCAGTGACGACCACTCTGGGGCCAACGTCCTGACCTTC. It translates to CASSDDHSGANVLTF.

Only one count was recorded for this clonotype. The V gene is TRBV11-2, the J gene TRBJ1-1; no clear D gene. Trimming removed 10 bases from V and 5 bases from J, with 14 bases in between. The CDR3 loop spans 12 amino acids. CDR1 SGHAT and CDR2 FQNNGV come from the germline V gene. This CDR3 reads CANTLRCTEAFF. In nucleotides, the CDR3 is TGTGCCAACACATTGAGGTGTACTGAAGCTTTCTTT.

Concerning this clonotype: This may arise from a read error, as a much more abundant clone is one base away. This chain links TRBV5-1 with TRBJ1-2; no definite D call. Germline V CDR1 and CDR2: SGHRS, YFSETQ. The CDR3 contains 13 residues. For the CDR3, the DNA is TGCACCAGCAGCTTTGACAAACCCTATGGCTACACCTTC. Residues: CTSSFDKPYGYTF. Together with reference TRBV5-1 and TRBJ1-2, the CDR3 gives the full variable domain: KAGVTQTPRYLIKTRGQQVTLSCSPISGHRSVSWYQQTPGQGLQFLFEYFSETQRNKGNFPGRFSGRQFSNSRSEMNVSTLELGDSALYLCTSSFDKPYGYTFGSGTRLTVV.

The V and J genes are TRBV20-1 and TRBJ2-2; D is tentatively TRBD1 or TRBD2 (6 bases each). Looked up from germline, CDR1 is DFQATT and CDR2 is SNEGSKA (reference sequence). Trimming cost V 6 bases and J 4 bases, with 15 bases left between them. CDR3 length equals 14 residues. CDR3 DNA: TGCAGTGCAGAGGGGGGTAGTTTCACCGGGGAGCTGTTTTTT. It specifies CSAEGGSFTGELFF.

As to this clonotype: An end of the junction differs from the germline gene, which may be a read error. The rearrangement uses TRBV4-1 and TRBJ1-4; 12 nucleotides align to TRBD1. The CDR3 runs 17 residues. Germline CDR1 MGHRA, CDR2 YSYEKL. The CDR3: CASSHLRDRGRDEKLFF. CDR3 bases: TGCGCAAGCAGCCACCTCCGGGACAGGGGGCGAGATGAAAAACTGTTTTTT.

Regarding this clonotype: An end of the junction does not agree with germline; a read error may underlie this. The V and J genes are TRBV4-1 and TRBJ2-5; D is unclear. Germline loops: CDR1 MGHRA, CDR2 YSYEKL. The CDR3 is made up of 15 amino acids. The CDR3 DNA reads as TGCACCAGCAGCCAAGTTCTTCAGCGCAATGAGACCCAGCACTTC. Residues: CTSSQVLQRNETQHF.

This clonotype was detected ten times or more. Given a much more abundant clone one base away, this may be a read error. The gene calls are TRBV29-1 and TRBJ2-3; 7 bases are shared with TRBD2. The CDR3 contains 12 residues. The V gene's germline CDR1 is SQVTM and CDR2 ANQGSEA. Losses at the gene ends were 8 bases for V and 1 base for J; bases not matched to a gene: 3. This chain's CDR3 is CSMGGGTDTQYF. CDR3 nucleotide sequence: TGCAGCATGGGGGGGGGCACAGATACGCAGTATTTT.

This clonotype was picked up a small number of times. At one end, the junction sequence differs from germline, possibly due to a read error. J is TRBJ1-2 and V is TRBV6-5; D remains unclear. The V gene's germline CDR1 is MNHEY and CDR2 SVGAGI. The length of the CDR3 is 14 residues. CDR3 protein: CVTLRTSTNYGYTF. In DNA, the CDR3 is TGTGTCACTCTGAGGACCTCCACTAATTATGGCTACACCTTC.

Details on this clonotype: The junction shows a germline mismatch at one end, possibly a read error. The chain joins TRBV5-5 to TRBJ1-1, with D hard to call. Germline values: CDR1 SGHKS, CDR2 YYEKEE (reference sequence). This CDR3 contains 13 residues. The CDR3 region has the DNA TGCGCCAGCGGCTTAGGGCTGAACACTGAAGCTTTCTTT. The encoded protein is CASGLGLNTEAFF.